The 11 T cell receptor beta chains below come from one sample, sequenced in a study of cytomegalovirus exposure and HLA in healthy donors (dated by TCRdb to about 2017). The library came from the immunoSEQ multiplex PCR assay. For the multiplex PCR, a mixture combining 60 forward primers for TCR Vbeta segments and 13 reverse primers for TCR Jbeta segments was used. This immuneACCESS table, as held by TCRdb, lists in-frame sequences with V and J called but not all clones. Of the missing ones, under half trace to an unresolved V gene in checked studies; the others have no known cause. In all, the sample holds 90,000 to 130,000 clones, and 80% to 85% of those were seen once. The top ten clonotypes cover roughly 20% of the sample. Sequenced: PBMCs. These receptors were collected from a man aged 25-45 years in good health and CMV-seropositive.

The rearrangement uses TRBV27 and TRBJ1-1, with D perhaps TRBD1 (5 bases). The CDR3 is made up of 13 amino acids. Germline-derived CDR1 and CDR2 are MNHEY and SMNVEV (reference sequence). V shed 9 bases and J shed 5 bases, with 16 bases lying between them. The CDR3 nucleotides are TGTGCCAGTATGACAGTCTTCCAAACTGAAGCTTTCTTT. Translating gives CASMTVFQTEAFF.

With respect to this clone: The same CDR3 arises from other DNA sequences in this sample as well. V is TRBV13 and J is TRBJ2-1; 13 nucleotides match TRBD2. V trimming: 3 bases; J trimming: 5 bases; junction bases outside the gene matches: 1. CDR3 length equals 15 residues. CDR1 and CDR2 from the germline V gene are PRHDT and FYEKMQ (reference sequence). CDR3 DNA: TGTGCCAGCAGCTTGGGACTAGCGGGAAACAATGAGCAGTTCTTC. Its translation is CASSLGLAGNNEQFF.

This clone was seen a single time. The J gene is TRBJ1-5, the V gene TRBV30; D not resolved. V was shortened by 4 bases and J by 0 bases, with 7 bases between the two germline ends. CDR3 length equals 13 residues. The V gene's germline CDR1 is GTSNPN and CDR2 SVGIG (reference sequence). The CDR3 sequence: CAWNGDSNQPQHF. CDR3 DNA: TGTGCCTGGAACGGTGATAGCAATCAGCCCCAGCATTTT.

About this clone itself: A junction end diverges from the germline sequence, so it may reflect a read error. The gene calls are TRBV7-9 and TRBJ1-4, with D uncertain. The CDR3 is 17 amino acids. The germline V gene has CDR1 SEHNR and CDR2 FQNEAQ (reference sequence). The CDR3 region is CSSSFSERTTRREKLFF. CDR3 DNA sequence: TGTTCCAGCAGCTTTTCCGAGCGGACCACCCGAAGGGAAAAACTGTTTTTT.

A note on this clone: The sample holds other DNA sequences that translate to the same CDR3. V usage is TRBV29-1 and J usage is TRBJ1-2; 9 bases match TRBD1. CDR1 is SQVTM and CDR2 is ANQGSEA in the germline V gene. Trimming cost V 4 bases and J 7 bases; bases outside gene matches: 16. The CDR3 runs 16 residues. The CDR3 reads CSVGHRGRALGSGYTF. CDR3 in DNA: TGCAGCGTTGGTCACAGGGGGCGCGCACTAGGCTCTGGCTACACCTTC.

V usage is TRBV18 and J usage is TRBJ2-7; tentatively, D is TRBD2 (6 bases). Germline V gene lookup returns CDR1 KGHSH and CDR2 LQKENI. V lost 6 bases and J lost 6, with 18 bases in between. The CDR3 has 14 amino acids. The CDR3 DNA is TGTGCCAGCTCCCCCGAAGGAGGGCCCTCCGAGCAGTACGTC. This gives the protein CASSPEGGPSEQYV.

V usage is TRBV28 and J usage is TRBJ1-5, with 7 nucleotides matching TRBD1. V dropped 5 bases and J dropped 4; count of bases not matched to a gene: 11. The germline V gene encodes CDR1 MDHEN and CDR2 SYDVKM. The CDR3 is 16 amino acids. CDR3 sequence reads: CASSGLGTAVNQPQHF. The CDR3 DNA is TGTGCCAGCAGTGGGCTTGGGACAGCCGTTAATCAGCCCCAGCATTTT.

The chain combines TRBV11-2 with TRBJ2-1; 9 bases are shared with TRBD1. The CDR3 has 15 residues. Germline V gene lookup returns CDR1 SGHAT and CDR2 FQNNGV. V lost 6 bases, J lost 8 bases, and 11 bases stayed unmatched. CDR3: CASRHPGQGNHEQFF. Here the CDR3 DNA reads TGTGCCAGCAGACATCCGGGACAGGGTAACCATGAGCAGTTCTTC.

A single count supports this clone. V is TRBV13 and J is TRBJ1-1, with unresolved D. The V end was cut by 5 bases, the J end by 1 base, with 14 bases between. This CDR3 is 15 amino acids long. Looked up from germline, CDR1 is PRHDT and CDR2 is FYEKMQ (reference sequence). The DNA of the CDR3 is TGTGCCAGCAGCGCCCGGCGAGCGGGGAACACTGAAGCTTTCTTT. It encodes CASSARRAGNTEAFF.

The rearrangement uses TRBV5-1 and TRBJ2-2; 11 bases fit TRBD2. CDR1 and CDR2 (germline): SGHRS, YFSETQ. The J segment lost 3 bases and the V segment lost 3 bases, leaving 4 bases of the junction unmatched. The CDR3 spans 16 residues. The CDR3 DNA is TGCGCCAGCAGCTACACACTAGCGGGAGACACCGGGGAGCTGTTTTTT. Protein product: CASSYTLAGDTGELFF.

The chain joins TRBV11-2 to TRBJ1-4; D is ambiguous. The germline CDR1 and CDR2 sequences are SGHAT and FQNNGV. CDR3 size: 14 residues. V was pared by 6 bases and J by 4 bases, with 12 bases between. CDR3 residues: CASRLSPSNEKLFF. CDR3 nucleotide sequence: TGTGCCAGCAGGCTTTCTCCCAGTAATGAAAAACTGTTTTTT.